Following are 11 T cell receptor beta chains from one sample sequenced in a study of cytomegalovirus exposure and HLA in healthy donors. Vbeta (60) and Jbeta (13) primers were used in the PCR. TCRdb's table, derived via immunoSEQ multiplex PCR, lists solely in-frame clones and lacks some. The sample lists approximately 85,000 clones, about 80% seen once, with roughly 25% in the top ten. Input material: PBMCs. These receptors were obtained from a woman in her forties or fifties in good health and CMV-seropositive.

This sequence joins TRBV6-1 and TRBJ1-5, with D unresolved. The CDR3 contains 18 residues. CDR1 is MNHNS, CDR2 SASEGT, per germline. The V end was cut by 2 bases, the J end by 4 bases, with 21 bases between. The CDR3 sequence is CASSEIGFSGLLNQPQHF. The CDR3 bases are TGTGCCAGCAGTGAAATAGGATTCTCTGGACTTCTAAATCAGCCCCAGCATTTT.

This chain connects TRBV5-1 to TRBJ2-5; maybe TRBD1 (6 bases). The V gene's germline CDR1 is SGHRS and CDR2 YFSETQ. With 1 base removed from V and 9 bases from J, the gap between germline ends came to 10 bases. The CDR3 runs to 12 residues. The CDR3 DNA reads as TGCGCCAGCAGCTTGTCGAGGGGGTCCCAGTACTTC. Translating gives CASSLSRGSQYF. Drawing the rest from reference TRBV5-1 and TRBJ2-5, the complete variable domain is KAGVTQTPRYLIKTRGQQVTLSCSPISGHRSVSWYQQTPGQGLQFLFEYFSETQRNKGNFPGRFSGRQFSNSRSEMNVSTLELGDSALYLCASSLSRGSQYFGPGTRLLVL.

The CDR3 region has the DNA TGTGCCAGCAGCTTAAACCCCCCCGCGGGAGACGGGGCAGATACGCAGTATTTT. This translates into CASSLNPPAGDGADTQYF. J is TRBJ2-3 and V is TRBV11-3; 7 bases match TRBD2. Trimming took 2 bases from V and 4 from J; bases not matched to a gene: 15. Germline V gene sequence: CDR1 SGHNT, CDR2 YENEEA. CDR3 length: 18 amino acids.

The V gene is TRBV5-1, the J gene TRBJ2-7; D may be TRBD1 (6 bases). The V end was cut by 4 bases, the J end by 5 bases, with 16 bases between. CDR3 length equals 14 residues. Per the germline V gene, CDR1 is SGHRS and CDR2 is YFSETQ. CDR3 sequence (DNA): TGCGCCAGCAGCCCCGAGAGAGGGGGTCACGAGCAGTACTTC. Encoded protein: CASSPERGGHEQYF.

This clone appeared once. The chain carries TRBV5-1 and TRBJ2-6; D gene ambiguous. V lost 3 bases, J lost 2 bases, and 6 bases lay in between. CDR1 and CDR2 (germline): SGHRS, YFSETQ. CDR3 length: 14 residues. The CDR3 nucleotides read TGCGCCAGCAGCTGGGCTGCTGGGGCCAACGTCCTGACTTTC. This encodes CASSWAAGANVLTF.

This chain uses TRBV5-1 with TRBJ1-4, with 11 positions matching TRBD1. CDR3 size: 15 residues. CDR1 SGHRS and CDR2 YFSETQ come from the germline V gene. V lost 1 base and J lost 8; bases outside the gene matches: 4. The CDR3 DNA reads TGCGCCAGCAGCTTGTTCGGGACAGGGGGGGAAAAACTGTTTTTT. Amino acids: CASSLFGTGGEKLFF.

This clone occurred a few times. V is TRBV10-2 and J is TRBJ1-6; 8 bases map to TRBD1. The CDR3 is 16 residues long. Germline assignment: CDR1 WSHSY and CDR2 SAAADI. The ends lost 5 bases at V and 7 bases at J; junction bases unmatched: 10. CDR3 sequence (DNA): TGCGCCAGCAGTAGTGATACAGGGGGAAAAAATTCACCCCTCCACTTT. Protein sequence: CASSSDTGGKNSPLHF.

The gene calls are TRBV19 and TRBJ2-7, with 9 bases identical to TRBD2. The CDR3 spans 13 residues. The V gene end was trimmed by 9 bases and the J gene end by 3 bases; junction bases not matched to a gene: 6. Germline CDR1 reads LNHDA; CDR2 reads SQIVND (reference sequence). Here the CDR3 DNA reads TGTGCCAGCAGTCCTAGCGGGGTCTACGAGCAGTACTTC. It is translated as CASSPSGVYEQYF.

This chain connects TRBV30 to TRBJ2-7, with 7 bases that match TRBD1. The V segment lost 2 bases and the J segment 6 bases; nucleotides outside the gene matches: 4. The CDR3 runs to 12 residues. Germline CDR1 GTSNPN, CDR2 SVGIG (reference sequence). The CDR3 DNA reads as TGTGCCTGGAGTCGACAGGGTGGCGAGCAGTACTTC. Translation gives CAWSRQGGEQYF. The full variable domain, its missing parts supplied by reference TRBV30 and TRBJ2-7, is SQTIHQWPATLVQPVGSPLSLECTVEGTSNPNLYWYRQAAGRGLQLLFYSVGIGQISSEVPQNLSASRPQDRQFILSSKKLLLSDSGFYLCAWSRQGGEQYFGPGTRLTVT.

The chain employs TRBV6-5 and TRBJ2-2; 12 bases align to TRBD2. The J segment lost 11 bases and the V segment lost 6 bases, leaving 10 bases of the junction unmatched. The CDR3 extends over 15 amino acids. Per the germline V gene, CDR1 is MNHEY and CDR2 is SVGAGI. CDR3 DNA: TGTGCCAGCAGGGTCACGGGACTAGCGGGTTTAGAGCTGTTTTTT. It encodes CASRVTGLAGLELFF.

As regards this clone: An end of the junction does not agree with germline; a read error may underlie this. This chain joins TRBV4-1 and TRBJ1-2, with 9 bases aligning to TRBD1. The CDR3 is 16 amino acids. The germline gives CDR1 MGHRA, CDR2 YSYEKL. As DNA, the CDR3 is TGCGCCAGCAGGCAAGATCGGGGACAGGGTACTGGTGGCTACACCTTC. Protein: CASRQDRGQGTGGYTF.